This entry lists 24 T cell receptor beta chains sequenced from one sample in a study of T cells in Graves' hyperthyroidism and ophthalmopathy. TCR beta CDR3 sequences were amplified from RNA transcripts. The study used the HTBI primer set for a first-round RT-PCR of the TCR CDR3. TCRdb used MiXCR to reprocess the multiplex PCR reads, holding one entry per CDR3 protein. This sample has approximately 600,000 distinct CDR3 sequences, with under 25% found just once. Sequenced: blood. All receptors derive from a man between 25 and 39 years old with Graves' ophthalmopathy.

In its sample, this clonotype was seen once. V and J are TRBV6-1 and TRBJ1-1; possibly TRBD1 for D (6 bases). V was pared by 7 bases and J by 5 bases, with 14 bases between. Germline lookup yields CDR1 MNHNS and CDR2 SASEGT. The CDR3 covers 13 residues. The CDR3 loop is CASTGQRETEAFF. The CDR3 nucleotides are TGTGCCAGCACCGGACAGAGGGAGACTGAAGCTTTCTTT.

Ten or more counts support this clonotype. The chain joins TRBV28 to TRBJ1-4; D uncertain. The ends were cut back, 3 bases at V and 8 bases at J, with 10 bases in the middle. Germline V CDR1 and CDR2: MDHEN, SYDVKM. The CDR3 consists of 13 residues. The CDR3 DNA sequence: TGTGCCAGCAGTTTGGGGTGGAAGGAAAAACTGTTTTTT. Amino acids: CASSLGWKEKLFF.

This clonotype was detected ten times or more. The genes are TRBV12-3 or TRBV12-4 and TRBJ2-7; TRBD1 matches at 7 bases. Trimming at V came to 4 bases and at J to 4 bases, leaving 7 bases not matched to a gene. The CDR3 totals 14 residues. Written as DNA, the CDR3 is TGTGCCAGCAGTTCAGTTCCGGGACAGTACGAGCAGTACTTC. Its translation: CASSSVPGQYEQYF.

This clonotype has a handful of counts. The chain has TRBV5-6 and TRBJ1-1, with 9 bases aligning to TRBD1. After removal of 4 bases from V and 4 bases from J, the junction contained 8 bases not matched to a gene. The CDR3 is 15 amino acids. Looked up from germline, CDR1 is SGHDT and CDR2 is YYEEEE. CDR3 sequence reads: CASSVTGGRGTEAFF. In DNA, the CDR3 is TGTGCCAGCAGCGTAACAGGGGGCCGGGGCACTGAAGCTTTCTTT.

The rearrangement uses TRBV18 and TRBJ1-1; TRBD1 aligns across 11 bases. The CDR3 is made up of 15 amino acids. The germline gives CDR1 KGHSH, CDR2 LQKENI. The trim removed 4 bases at V and 4 bases at J, leaving 5 bases unmatched. The chain's CDR3 is CASSLGQGGVTEAFF. In DNA, the CDR3 is TGTGCCAGCTCACTGGGACAGGGGGGGGTCACTGAAGCTTTCTTT.

This clonotype has more than one count but fewer than ten. This chain connects TRBV29-1 to TRBJ2-7, with D perhaps assigned TRBD1 or TRBD2 (7 bases each). The V and J ends lost 4 bases and 0 bases respectively, with 16 bases between them. CDR3 length: 15 residues. Germline CDR1 reads SQVTM; CDR2 reads ANQGSEA. The CDR3 is CSVGYRGGNSYEQYF. CDR3 coding DNA: TGCAGCGTTGGGTACAGGGGAGGGAACTCCTACGAGCAGTACTTC.

This clonotype has a count of ten or more. V is TRBV12-3 or TRBV12-4 and J is TRBJ1-4; D possibly corresponds to TRBD1 (5 bases). V was pared by 6 bases and J by 5 bases, with 16 bases between. The CDR3 consists of 15 residues. The CDR3 DNA reads TGTGCCAGCAGGTCGACCGGGACGGTAAATGAAAAACTGTTTTTT. This sequence encodes CASRSTGTVNEKLFF.

The chain joins TRBV20-1 to TRBJ2-3, with TRBD2 as a possible D gene (5 bases). V shed 3 bases and J shed 4 bases, with 11 bases lying between them. CDR3 size: 13 residues. CDR1 and CDR2 from the germline V gene are DFQATT and SNEGSKA (reference sequence). This CDR3 reads CSASSDQADTQYF. The CDR3 nucleotides are TGCAGTGCTAGTAGCGATCAGGCAGATACGCAGTATTTT.

The chain joins TRBV7-8 to TRBJ2-7; 14 bases align to TRBD2. CDR3 length equals 15 residues. Germline loops: CDR1 SGHVS, CDR2 FQNEAQ. V shed 1 base, J shed 8 bases, and the junction held 4 bases outside the gene matches. The CDR3 protein is CASSLEGLAGGQQYF. DNA of the CDR3: TGTGCCAGCAGCTTAGAAGGACTAGCGGGAGGACAGCAGTACTTC.

This sequence joins TRBV20-1 and TRBJ1-5; D possibly corresponds to TRBD1 (5 bases). V lost 5 bases, J lost 2 bases, and 13 bases lay in between. Germline V lookup: CDR1 DFQATT, CDR2 SNEGSKA (reference sequence). CDR3 length: 14 amino acids. CDR3 residues: CSAGPPGGNQPQHF. CDR3 in DNA: TGCAGTGCTGGGCCCCCGGGGGGCAATCAGCCCCAGCATTTT.

This chain uses TRBV5-1 with TRBJ1-2; TRBD1 aligns across 7 bases. Germline-derived CDR1 and CDR2 are SGHRS and YFSETQ. The CDR3 has 16 amino acids. Trimming removed 0 bases from V and 7 bases from J; junction bases left unmatched: 12. CDR3 amino acids: CASSLDPDRVGCGYTF. The CDR3 nucleotides read TGCGCCAGCAGCTTGGATCCTGACAGGGTTGGCTGTGGCTACACCTTC.

This clonotype was counted once. The chain uses TRBV7-9 and TRBJ2-7, with 11 nucleotides matching TRBD1. Unmatched junction bases numbered 7, after V lost 2 bases and J lost 7 bases. The CDR3 extends over 15 amino acids. CDR1 SEHNR and CDR2 FQNEAQ come from the germline V gene (reference sequence). The CDR3 is CASSLSGQGVYEQYF. CDR3 in DNA: TGTGCCAGCAGCTTATCGGGACAGGGGGTTTATGAGCAGTACTTC.

About this clonotype: Here the CDR3 omits its conserved ending phenylalanine or tryptophan, so a read error is the likely source. The rearrangement uses TRBV6-2 or TRBV6-3 and TRBJ2-7; D is undetermined. Germline lookup yields CDR1 MNHEY and CDR2 SVGEGT. This CDR3 contains 15 residues. V lost 2 bases and J 0 bases, leaving 11 bases between the germline ends. The CDR3 protein is CASSYRTDSSYEQYL. The CDR3 bases are TGTGCCAGCAGTTACCGAACGGATAGCTCCTACGAGCAGTACCTC.

This clonotype has only a few counts. The chain has TRBV29-1 and TRBJ1-1, with D unresolved. Trimming pared 5 bases from V and 1 base from J, leaving 11 bases between. The CDR3 runs to 13 residues. Germline V CDR1 and CDR2: SQVTM, ANQGSEA. CDR3 sequence: CSVFAGTNTEAFF. CDR3 sequence (DNA): TGCAGCGTTTTTGCGGGAACGAACACTGAAGCTTTCTTT. Full variable domain (rest looked up from reference TRBV29-1 and TRBJ1-1): SAVISQKPSRDICQRGTSLTIQCQVDSQVTMMFWYRQQPGQSLTLIATANQGSEATYESGFVIDKFPISRPNLTFSTLTVSNMSPEDSSIYLCSVFAGTNTEAFFGQGTRLTVV.

The table lists this clonotype with many counts. The rearrangement uses TRBV11-2 and TRBJ2-1, with D maybe TRBD2 (6 bases). V lost 1 base to trimming and J lost 10 bases, with 11 bases between them. The CDR3 contains 13 residues. Germline V gene data show CDR1 as SGHAT and CDR2 as FQNNGV. Written as DNA, the CDR3 is TGTGCCAGCAGCTTAGTTCAGGCGGGAGAGCAGTTCTTC. This codes for CASSLVQAGEQFF. Together with reference TRBV11-2 and TRBJ2-1, the CDR3 gives the full variable domain: EAGVAQSPRYKIIEKRQSVAFWCNPISGHATLYWYQQILGQGPKLLIQFQNNGVVDDSQLPKDRFSAERLKGVDSTLKIQPAKLEDSAVYLCASSLVQAGEQFFGPGTRLTVL.

A few counts support this clonotype. V and J are TRBV11-1 and TRBJ2-7, with a weak D call TRBD2 (6 bases). The ends were cut back, 8 bases at V and 2 bases at J, with 16 bases in the middle. Germline V CDR1 and CDR2: SGHAT, FQDESV (reference sequence). The CDR3 is made up of 14 amino acids. The CDR3 sequence is CASLGGREPYEQYF. In DNA, the CDR3 is TGTGCCAGCCTGGGGGGACGGGAGCCCTACGAGCAGTACTTC.

This clonotype was seen repeatedly, ten times or more. V and J are TRBV30 and TRBJ1-5; weak D call: TRBD1 (5 bases). CDR1 GTSNPN and CDR2 SVGIG come from the germline V gene (reference sequence). The CDR3 sequence is 13 residues long. Trimming removed 2 bases from V and 2 bases from J, with 7 bases in between. The CDR3 loop reads CAWSQGGNQPQHF. In DNA, the CDR3 is TGTGCCTGGAGTCAGGGAGGCAATCAGCCCCAGCATTTT.

The chain has TRBV12-3 or TRBV12-4 and TRBJ1-5, with TRBD1 as a possible D gene (6 bases). The CDR3 consists of 16 residues. Between the trimmed V and J ends, which lost 1 base and 6 bases, there was a span of 16 bases. Here the CDR3 reads CASSLGYRVPGQPQHF. CDR3 DNA sequence: TGTGCCAGCAGTTTAGGTTACAGGGTGCCCGGTCAGCCCCAGCATTTT.

The V call is TRBV20-1, the J call TRBJ2-7; D might be TRBD2 (5 bases). V shed 1 base and J shed 6 bases, with 19 bases lying between them. The CDR3 loop spans 15 amino acids. Germline CDR1 reads DFQATT; CDR2 reads SNEGSKA (reference sequence). CDR3 region: CSARVVGVRFREQYF. CDR3 coding DNA: TGCAGTGCTAGAGTAGTGGGAGTGAGATTCCGCGAGCAGTACTTC.

The V gene is TRBV20-1, the J gene TRBJ2-7; perhaps TRBD2 as D (6 bases). The DNA end favors TRBJ2-1, so the J call may be wrong. Germline assignment: CDR1 DFQATT and CDR2 SNEGSKA (reference sequence). This CDR3 comprises 17 residues. The CDR3: CSAPYLEGMVNPYEQFF. In nucleotides, the CDR3 is TGCAGTGCTCCGTATTTGGAGGGTATGGTAAACCCCTACGAGCAGTTCTTC.

This clonotype was seen a handful of times. The genes are TRBV28 and TRBJ1-2, with D unclear. The ends were cut back, 6 bases at V and 1 base at J, with 9 bases in the middle. CDR3 size: 13 residues. CDR1 and CDR2 from the germline V gene are MDHEN and SYDVKM. The CDR3: CASSPRRNYGYTF. In nucleotides, the CDR3 is TGTGCCAGCAGCCCCCGACGTAACTATGGCTACACCTTC.

The chain carries TRBV7-9 and TRBJ1-2; 8 positions match TRBD1. Germline-derived CDR1 and CDR2 are SEHNR and FQNEAQ (reference sequence). The CDR3 loop spans 17 amino acids. Unmatched junction bases numbered 17, after V lost 2 bases and J lost 9 bases. The CDR3 nucleotides read TGTGCCAGCAGCTTAAGGACAGGGTTAACCACCGACGGGAGCTACACCTTC. This encodes CASSLRTGLTTDGSYTF.

V usage is TRBV20-1 and J usage is TRBJ2-2; TRBD2 aligns across 8 bases. The CDR3 spans 20 residues. The V and J ends lost 1 base and 2 bases, in that order; junction bases with no gene match: 18. From germline, CDR1 is DFQATT and CDR2 SNEGSKA (reference sequence). The CDR3 protein is CSARVGEAGDPIVNTGELFF. The CDR3 nucleotides read TGCAGTGCTAGAGTCGGGGAAGCGGGAGACCCCATCGTAAACACCGGGGAGCTGTTTTTT.

This clonotype showed up just a few times. The V call is TRBV29-1, the J call TRBJ2-7; D is ambiguous. CDR1 SQVTM and CDR2 ANQGSEA come from the germline V gene. The length of the CDR3 is 11 residues. V was trimmed by 5 bases and J by 3 bases, leaving 8 bases between them. The CDR3 DNA reads as TGCAGCGTTACCAACAGCTACGAGCAGTACTTC. It translates to CSVTNSYEQYF.